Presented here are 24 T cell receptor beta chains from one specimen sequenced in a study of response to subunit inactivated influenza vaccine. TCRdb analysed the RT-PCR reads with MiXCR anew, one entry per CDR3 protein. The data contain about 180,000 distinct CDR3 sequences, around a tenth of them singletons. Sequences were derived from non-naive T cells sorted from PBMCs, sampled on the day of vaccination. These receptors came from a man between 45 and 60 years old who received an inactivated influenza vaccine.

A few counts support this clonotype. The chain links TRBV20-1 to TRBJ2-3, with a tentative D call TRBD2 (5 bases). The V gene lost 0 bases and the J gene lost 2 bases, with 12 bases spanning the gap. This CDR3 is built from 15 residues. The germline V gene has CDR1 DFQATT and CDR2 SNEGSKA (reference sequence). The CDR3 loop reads CSARDVRETTDTQYF. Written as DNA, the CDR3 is TGCAGTGCTAGAGATGTGAGGGAGACCACAGATACGCAGTATTTT.

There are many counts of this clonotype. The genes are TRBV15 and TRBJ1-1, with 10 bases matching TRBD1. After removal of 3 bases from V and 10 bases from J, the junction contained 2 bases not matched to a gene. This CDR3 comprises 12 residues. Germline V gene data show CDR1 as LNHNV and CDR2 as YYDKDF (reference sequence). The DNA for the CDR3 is TGTGCCACCAGCAGGGACAGGGGGGGAGCTTTCTTT. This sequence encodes CATSRDRGGAFF.

CDR3 amino acids: CASSAGQLSVYEQYF. The CDR3 DNA reads TGTGCCAGCAGCGCGGGACAGTTATCCGTCTACGAGCAGTACTTC. This chain joins TRBV7-3 and TRBJ2-7, with a weak D call TRBD1 (7 bases). The germline CDR1 and CDR2 sequences are SGHTA and FQGTGA. The CDR3 loop spans 15 amino acids. V lost 5 bases, J lost 3 bases, and 17 bases lay in between. The variable domain in full, completed from reference TRBV7-3 and TRBJ2-7, reads GAGVSQTPSNKVTEKGKYVELRCDPISGHTALYWYRQSLGQGPEFLIYFQGTGAADDSGLPNDRFFAVRPEGSVSTLKIQRTERGDSAVYLCASSAGQLSVYEQYFGPGTRLTVT.

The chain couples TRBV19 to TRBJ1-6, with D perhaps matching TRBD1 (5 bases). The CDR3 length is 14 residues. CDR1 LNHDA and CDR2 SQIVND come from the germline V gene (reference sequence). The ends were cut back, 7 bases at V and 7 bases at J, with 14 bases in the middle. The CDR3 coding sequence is TGTGCCAGTAACCGGGACGGAGTAAATTCACCCCTCCACTTT. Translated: CASNRDGVNSPLHF.

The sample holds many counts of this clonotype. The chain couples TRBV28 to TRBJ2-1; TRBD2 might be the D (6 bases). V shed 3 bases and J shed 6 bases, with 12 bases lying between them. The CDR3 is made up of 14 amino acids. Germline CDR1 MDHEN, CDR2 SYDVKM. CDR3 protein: CASSLASVGNEQFF. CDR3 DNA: TGTGCCAGCAGTTTGGCTAGCGTGGGCAATGAGCAGTTCTTC.

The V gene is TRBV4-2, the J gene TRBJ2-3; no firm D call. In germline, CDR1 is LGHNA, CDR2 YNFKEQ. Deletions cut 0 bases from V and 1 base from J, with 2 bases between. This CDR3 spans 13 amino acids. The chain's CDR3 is CASSQEGTDTQYF. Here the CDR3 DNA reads TGTGCCAGCAGCCAAGAAGGCACAGATACGCAGTATTTT.

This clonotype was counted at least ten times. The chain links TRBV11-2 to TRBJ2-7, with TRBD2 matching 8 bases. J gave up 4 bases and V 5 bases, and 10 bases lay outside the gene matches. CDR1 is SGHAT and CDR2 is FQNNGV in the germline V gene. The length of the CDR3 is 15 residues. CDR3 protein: CASSGGTSGPYEQYF. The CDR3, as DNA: TGTGCCAGCAGCGGCGGCACTAGCGGACCTTACGAGCAGTACTTC. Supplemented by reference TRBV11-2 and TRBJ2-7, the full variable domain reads EAGVAQSPRYKIIEKRQSVAFWCNPISGHATLYWYQQILGQGPKLLIQFQNNGVVDDSQLPKDRFSAERLKGVDSTLKIQPAKLEDSAVYLCASSGGTSGPYEQYFGPGTRLTVT.

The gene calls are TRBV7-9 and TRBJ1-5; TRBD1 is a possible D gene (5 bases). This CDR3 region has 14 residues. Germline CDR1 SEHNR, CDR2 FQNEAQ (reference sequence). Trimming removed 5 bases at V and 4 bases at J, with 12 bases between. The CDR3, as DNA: TGTGCCAGCAGCCTCGGGACCGCGAATCAGCCCCAGCATTTT. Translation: CASSLGTANQPQHF. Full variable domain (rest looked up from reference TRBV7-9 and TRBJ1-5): DTGVSQNPRHKITKRGQNVTFRCDPISEHNRLYWYRQTLGQGPEFLTYFQNEAQLEKSRLLSDRFSAERPKGSFSTLEIQRTEQGDSAMYLCASSLGTANQPQHFGDGTRLSIL.

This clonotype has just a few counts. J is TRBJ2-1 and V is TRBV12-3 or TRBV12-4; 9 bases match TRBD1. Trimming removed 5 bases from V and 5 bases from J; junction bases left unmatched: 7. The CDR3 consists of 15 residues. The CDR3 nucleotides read TGTGCCAGCAGTCCTCGACAGGGGGGGAACAATGAGCAGTTCTTC. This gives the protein CASSPRQGGNNEQFF.

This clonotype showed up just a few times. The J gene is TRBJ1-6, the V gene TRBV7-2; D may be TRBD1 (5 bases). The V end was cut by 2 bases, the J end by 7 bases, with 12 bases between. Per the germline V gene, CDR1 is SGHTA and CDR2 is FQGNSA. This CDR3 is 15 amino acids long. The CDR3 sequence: CASSLTGLQNSPLHF. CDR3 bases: TGTGCCAGCAGCTTAACGGGACTACAGAATTCACCCCTCCACTTT.

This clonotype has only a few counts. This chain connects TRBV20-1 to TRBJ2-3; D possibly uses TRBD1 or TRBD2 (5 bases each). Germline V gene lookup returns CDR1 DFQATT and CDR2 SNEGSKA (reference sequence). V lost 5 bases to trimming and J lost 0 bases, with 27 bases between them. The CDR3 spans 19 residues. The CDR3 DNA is TGCAGTGCTCCCCGTGCAGGGAGTGTCCGGCTGTCTAGCACAGATACGCAGTATTTT. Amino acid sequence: CSAPRAGSVRLSSTDTQYF.

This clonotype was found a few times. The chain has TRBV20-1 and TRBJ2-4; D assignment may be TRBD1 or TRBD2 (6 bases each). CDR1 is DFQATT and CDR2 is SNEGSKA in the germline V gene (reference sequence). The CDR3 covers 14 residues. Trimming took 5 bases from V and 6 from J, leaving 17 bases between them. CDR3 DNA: TGCAGTGCTTGGGGGCCTTGGGACTTAAACATTCAGTACTTC. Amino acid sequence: CSAWGPWDLNIQYF.

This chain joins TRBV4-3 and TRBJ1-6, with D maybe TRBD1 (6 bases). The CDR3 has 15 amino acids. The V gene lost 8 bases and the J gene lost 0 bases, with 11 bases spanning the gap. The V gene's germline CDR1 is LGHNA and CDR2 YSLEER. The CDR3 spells CASGGGASYNSPLHF. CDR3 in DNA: TGCGCCAGCGGCGGGGGGGCCTCCTATAATTCACCCCTCCACTTT.

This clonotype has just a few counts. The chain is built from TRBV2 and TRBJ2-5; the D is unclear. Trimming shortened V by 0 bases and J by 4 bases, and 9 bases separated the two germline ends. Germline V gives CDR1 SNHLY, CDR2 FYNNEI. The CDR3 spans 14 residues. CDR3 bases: TGTGCCAGCAGTGAAGCTCGTAACGGAGAGACCCAGTACTTC. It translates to CASSEARNGETQYF.

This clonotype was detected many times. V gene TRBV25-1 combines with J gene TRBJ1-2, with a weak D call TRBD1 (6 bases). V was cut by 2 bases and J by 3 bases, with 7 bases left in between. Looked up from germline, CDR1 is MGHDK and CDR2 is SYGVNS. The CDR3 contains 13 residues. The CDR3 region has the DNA TGTGCCAGCAGTGAACACAGGGACTATGGCTACACCTTC. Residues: CASSEHRDYGYTF.

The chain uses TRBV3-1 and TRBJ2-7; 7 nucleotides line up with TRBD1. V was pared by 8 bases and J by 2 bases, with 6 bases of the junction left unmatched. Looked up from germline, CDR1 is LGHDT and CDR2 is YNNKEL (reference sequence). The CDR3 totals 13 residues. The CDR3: CASGRQGAYEQYF. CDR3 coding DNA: TGTGCCAGCGGTAGACAGGGAGCCTACGAGCAGTACTTC.

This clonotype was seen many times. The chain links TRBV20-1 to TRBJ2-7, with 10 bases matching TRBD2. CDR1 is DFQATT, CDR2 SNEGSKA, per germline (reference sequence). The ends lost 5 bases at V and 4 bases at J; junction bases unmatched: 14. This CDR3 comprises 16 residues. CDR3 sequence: CSAQGGLAGDTYEQYF. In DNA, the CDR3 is TGCAGTGCTCAGGGGGGGCTAGCGGGGGATACTTACGAGCAGTACTTC.

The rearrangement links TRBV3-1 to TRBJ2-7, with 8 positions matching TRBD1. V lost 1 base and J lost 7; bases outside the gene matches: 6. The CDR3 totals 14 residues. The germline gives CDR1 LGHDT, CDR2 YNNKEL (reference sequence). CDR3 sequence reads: CASSQGQGLGEQYF. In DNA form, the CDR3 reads TGTGCCAGCAGCCAAGGACAGGGGTTGGGTGAGCAGTACTTC.

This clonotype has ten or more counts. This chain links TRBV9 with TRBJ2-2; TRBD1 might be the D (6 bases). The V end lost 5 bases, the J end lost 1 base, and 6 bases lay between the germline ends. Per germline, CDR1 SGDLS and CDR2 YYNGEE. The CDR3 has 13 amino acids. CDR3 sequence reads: CASRTGNTGELFF. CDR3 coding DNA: TGTGCCAGCAGGACAGGGAACACCGGGGAGCTGTTTTTT. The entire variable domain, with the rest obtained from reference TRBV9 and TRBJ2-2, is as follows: DSGVTQTPKHLITATGQRVTLRCSPRSGDLSVYWYQQSLDQGLQFLIQYYNGEERAKGNILERFSAQQFPDLHSELNLSSLELGDSALYFCASRTGNTGELFFGEGSRLTVL.

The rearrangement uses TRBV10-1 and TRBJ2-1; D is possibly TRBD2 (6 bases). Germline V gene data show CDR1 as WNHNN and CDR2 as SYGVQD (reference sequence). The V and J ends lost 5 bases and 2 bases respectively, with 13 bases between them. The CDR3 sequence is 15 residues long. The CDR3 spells CASSSTREAYNEQFF. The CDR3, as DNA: TGCGCCAGCAGTTCAACTAGGGAGGCCTACAATGAGCAGTTCTTC.

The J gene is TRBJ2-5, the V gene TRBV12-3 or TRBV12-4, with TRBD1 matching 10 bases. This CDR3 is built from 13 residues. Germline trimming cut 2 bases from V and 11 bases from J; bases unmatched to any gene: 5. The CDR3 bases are TGTGCCAGCAGTTTACGGGACAGGGGTCGTCAGTACTTC. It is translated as CASSLRDRGRQYF.

The CDR3 sequence: CASSYSNRGQNGYTF. Here the CDR3 DNA reads TGTGCCAGCAGTTACTCGAATCGGGGGCAAAATGGCTACACCTTC. This chain uses TRBV6-5 with TRBJ1-2; tentatively, D is TRBD1 (6 bases). Trimming took 0 bases from V and 6 from J, leaving 14 bases between them. CDR3 length: 15 amino acids. Looked up from germline, CDR1 is MNHEY and CDR2 is SVGAGI.

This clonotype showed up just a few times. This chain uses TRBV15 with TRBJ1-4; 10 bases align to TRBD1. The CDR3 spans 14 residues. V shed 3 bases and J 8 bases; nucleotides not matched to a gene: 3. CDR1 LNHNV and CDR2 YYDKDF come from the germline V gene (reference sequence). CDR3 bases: TGTGCCACCAGCAGGGGGGGACAGGGGGAAAAACTGTTTTTT. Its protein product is CATSRGGQGEKLFF.

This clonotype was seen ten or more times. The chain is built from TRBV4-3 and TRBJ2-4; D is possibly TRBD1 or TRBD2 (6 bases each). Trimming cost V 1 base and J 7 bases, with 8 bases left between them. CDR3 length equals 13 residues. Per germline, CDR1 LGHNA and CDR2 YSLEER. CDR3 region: CASSQVGGNIQYF. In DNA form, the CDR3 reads TGCGCCAGCAGCCAAGTCGGGGGCAACATTCAGTACTTC.